This entry is about one T cell receptor beta chain. This sample is drawn from a study of blood T cell repertoires in COVID-19. Whole-study context: COVID-19 samples, acute and convalescent, were from the United States, Italy and Spain. T cells, B-cell-depleted T cells, or PBMCs supplied cDNA or gDNA.

Authors' analysis steps: Amplification from reference gene primers served as the basis for estimated nucleated cell counts. Assay: immunoSEQ multiplex PCR; the TCRdb copy retains only in-frame clones and omits some. D and trimming were read from the DNA, whereas the V and J calls and clone size are those reported in that table. The sample shows about 70,000 clones, around 88% of them seen only once. The receptor comes from a human donor in a cohort sampled during active COVID-19. Material: peripheral blood.

The CDR3 nucleotides read TGTGCCAGCCGTTCCGCGGCGTCGGCAGGGAGGTCCACCGGGGAGCTGTTTTTT. This gives the protein CASRSAASAGRSTGELFF. The genes are TRBV27 and TRBJ2-2, with D possibly matching TRBD2 (6 bases). Trimming removed 8 bases from V and 4 bases from J, with 26 bases in between. The length of the CDR3 is 18 residues. Germline CDR1 and CDR2: MNHEY and SMNVEV (reference sequence).